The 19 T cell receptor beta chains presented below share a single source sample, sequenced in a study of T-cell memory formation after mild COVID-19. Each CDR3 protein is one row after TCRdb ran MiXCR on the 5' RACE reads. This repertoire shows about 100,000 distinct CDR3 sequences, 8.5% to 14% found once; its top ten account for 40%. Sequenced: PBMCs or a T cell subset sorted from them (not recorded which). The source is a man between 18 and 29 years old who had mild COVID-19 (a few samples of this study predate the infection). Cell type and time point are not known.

The CDR3 reads CASRSVRRNYEQYV. The CDR3 bases are TGTGCCAGCAGGTCAGTGAGACGGAACTACGAGCAGTACGTC. The chain combines TRBV6-2 or TRBV6-3 with TRBJ2-7; D gene uncertain. CDR1 and CDR2 from the germline V gene are MNHEY and SVGEGT. The CDR3 is 14 amino acids. V lost 6 bases and J lost 3, with 15 bases in between.

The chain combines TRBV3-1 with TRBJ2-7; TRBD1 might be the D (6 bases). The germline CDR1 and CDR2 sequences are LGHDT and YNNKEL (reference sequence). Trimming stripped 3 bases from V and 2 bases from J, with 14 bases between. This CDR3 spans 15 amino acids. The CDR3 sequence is CASSQLNRATYEQYF. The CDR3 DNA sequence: TGTGCCAGCAGCCAGCTGAACAGGGCCACCTACGAGCAGTACTTC.

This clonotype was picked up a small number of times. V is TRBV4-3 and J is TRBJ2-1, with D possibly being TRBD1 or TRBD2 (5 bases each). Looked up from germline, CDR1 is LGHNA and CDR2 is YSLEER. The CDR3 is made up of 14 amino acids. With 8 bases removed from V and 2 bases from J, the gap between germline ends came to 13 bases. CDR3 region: CASSGTSTYNEQFF. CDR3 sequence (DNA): TGCGCCAGCTCGGGGACCAGCACCTACAATGAGCAGTTCTTC.

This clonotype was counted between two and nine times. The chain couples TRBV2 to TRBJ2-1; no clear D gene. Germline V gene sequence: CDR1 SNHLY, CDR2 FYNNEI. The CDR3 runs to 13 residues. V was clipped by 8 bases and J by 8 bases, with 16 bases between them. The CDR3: CASLPVDVDEQFF. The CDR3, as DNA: TGTGCCAGCCTCCCCGTGGATGTGGATGAGCAGTTCTTC.

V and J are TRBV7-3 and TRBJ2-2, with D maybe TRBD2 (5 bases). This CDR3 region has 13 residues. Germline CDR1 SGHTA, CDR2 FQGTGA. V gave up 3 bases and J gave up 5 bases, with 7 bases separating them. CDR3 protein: CASSFLATGELFF. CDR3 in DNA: TGTGCCAGCAGCTTTCTAGCAACCGGGGAGCTGTTTTTT. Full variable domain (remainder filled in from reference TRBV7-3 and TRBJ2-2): GAGVSQTPSNKVTEKGKYVELRCDPISGHTALYWYRQSLGQGPEFLIYFQGTGAADDSGLPNDRFFAVRPEGSVSTLKIQRTERGDSAVYLCASSFLATGELFFGEGSRLTVL.

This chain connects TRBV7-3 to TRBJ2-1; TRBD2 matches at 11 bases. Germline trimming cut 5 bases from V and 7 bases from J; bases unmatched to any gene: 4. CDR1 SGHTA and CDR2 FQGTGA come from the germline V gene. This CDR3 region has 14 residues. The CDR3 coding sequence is TGTGCCAGCAGCGTTAGCGGGGGGGCGAATGAGCAGTTCTTC. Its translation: CASSVSGGANEQFF.

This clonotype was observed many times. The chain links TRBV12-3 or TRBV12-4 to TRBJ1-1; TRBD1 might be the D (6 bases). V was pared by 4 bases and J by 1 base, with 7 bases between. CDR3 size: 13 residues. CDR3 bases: TGTGCCAGCAGTTGGACAGAGAACACTGAAGCTTTCTTT. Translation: CASSWTENTEAFF.

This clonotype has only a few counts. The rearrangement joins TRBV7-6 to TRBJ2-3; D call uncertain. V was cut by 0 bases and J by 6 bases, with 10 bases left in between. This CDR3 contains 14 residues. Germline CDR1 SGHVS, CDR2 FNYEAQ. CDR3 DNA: TGTGCCAGCAGCTTAGCCTCCTTTGGGGATACGCAGTATTTT. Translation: CASSLASFGDTQYF.

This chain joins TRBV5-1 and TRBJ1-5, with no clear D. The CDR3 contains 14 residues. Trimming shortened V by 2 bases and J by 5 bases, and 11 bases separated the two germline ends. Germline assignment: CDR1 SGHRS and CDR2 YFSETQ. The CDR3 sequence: CASSLAGDHQPQHF. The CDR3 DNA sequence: TGCGCCAGCAGCTTAGCAGGTGATCATCAGCCCCAGCATTTT.

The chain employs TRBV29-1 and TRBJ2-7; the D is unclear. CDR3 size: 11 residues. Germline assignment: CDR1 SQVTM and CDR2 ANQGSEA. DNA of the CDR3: TGCAGCGTTCAAGACGGGTACGAGCAGTACGTC. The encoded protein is CSVQDGYEQYV.

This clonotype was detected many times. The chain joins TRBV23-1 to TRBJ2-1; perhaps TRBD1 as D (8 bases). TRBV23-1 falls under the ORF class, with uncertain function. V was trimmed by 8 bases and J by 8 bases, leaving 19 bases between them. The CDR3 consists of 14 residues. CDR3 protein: CASANRTGRDEQFF. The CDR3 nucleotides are TGCGCCAGCGCTAATAGGACAGGGAGGGATGAGCAGTTCTTC.

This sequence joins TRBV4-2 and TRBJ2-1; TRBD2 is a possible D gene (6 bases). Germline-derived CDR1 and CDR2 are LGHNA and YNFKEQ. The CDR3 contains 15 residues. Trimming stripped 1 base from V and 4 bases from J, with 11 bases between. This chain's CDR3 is CASSQVSGGYNEQFF. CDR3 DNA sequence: TGTGCCAGCAGCCAAGTTTCTGGGGGGTACAATGAGCAGTTCTTC.

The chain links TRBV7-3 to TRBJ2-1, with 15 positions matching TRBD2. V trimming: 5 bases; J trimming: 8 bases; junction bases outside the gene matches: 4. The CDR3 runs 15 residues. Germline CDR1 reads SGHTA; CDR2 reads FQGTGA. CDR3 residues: CASSRTSGGADEQFF. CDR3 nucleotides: TGTGCCAGCAGCCGGACTAGCGGGGGGGCCGATGAGCAGTTCTTC.

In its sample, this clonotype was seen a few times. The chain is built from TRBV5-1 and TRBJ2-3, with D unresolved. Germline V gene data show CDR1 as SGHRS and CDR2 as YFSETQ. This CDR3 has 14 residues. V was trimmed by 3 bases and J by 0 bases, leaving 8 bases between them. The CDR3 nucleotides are TGCGCCAGCAGCTGGGTAGCTAGCACAGATACGCAGTATTTT. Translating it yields CASSWVASTDTQYF.

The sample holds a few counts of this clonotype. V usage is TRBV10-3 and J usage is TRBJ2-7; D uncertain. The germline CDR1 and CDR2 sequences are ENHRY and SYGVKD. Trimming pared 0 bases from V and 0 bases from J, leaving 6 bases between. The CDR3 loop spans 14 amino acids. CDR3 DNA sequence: TGTGCCATCAGTGAGTCCCAGGTCTCCTACGAGCAGTACTTC. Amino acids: CAISESQVSYEQYF.

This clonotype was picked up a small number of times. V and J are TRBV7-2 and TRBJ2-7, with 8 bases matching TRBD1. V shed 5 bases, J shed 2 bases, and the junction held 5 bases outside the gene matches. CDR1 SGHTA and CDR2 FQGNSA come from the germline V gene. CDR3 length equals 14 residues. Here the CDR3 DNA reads TGTGCCAGCAGCCCCGGGACAGGAACCTACGAGCAGTACGTC. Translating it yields CASSPGTGTYEQYV.

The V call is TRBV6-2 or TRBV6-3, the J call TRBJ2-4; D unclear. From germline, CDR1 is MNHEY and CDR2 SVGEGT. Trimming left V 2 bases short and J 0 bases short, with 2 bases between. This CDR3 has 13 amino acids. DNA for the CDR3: TGTGCCAGCAGTTACCTAGCCAAAAACATTCAGTACTTC. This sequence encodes CASSYLAKNIQYF.

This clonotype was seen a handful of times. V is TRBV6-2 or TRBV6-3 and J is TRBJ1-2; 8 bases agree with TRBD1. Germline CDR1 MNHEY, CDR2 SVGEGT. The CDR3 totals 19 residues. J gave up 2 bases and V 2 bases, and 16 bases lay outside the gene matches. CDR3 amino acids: CASSYHLMGQDQMNYGYTF. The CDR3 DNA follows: TGTGCCAGCAGTTACCATCTTATGGGACAGGACCAAATGAACTATGGCTACACCTTC.

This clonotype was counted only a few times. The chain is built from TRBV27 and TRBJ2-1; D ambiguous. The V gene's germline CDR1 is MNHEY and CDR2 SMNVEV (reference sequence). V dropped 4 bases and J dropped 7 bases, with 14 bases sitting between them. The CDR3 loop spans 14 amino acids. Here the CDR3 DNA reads TGTGCCAGCAGTTGGGCAACCTCCTGGAATGAGCAGTTCTTC. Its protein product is CASSWATSWNEQFF.